This T cell receptor (beta chain) was sequenced in a study of a mutant IDH1 vaccine in newly diagnosed glioma. Time point of the sample: week 35, safety follow-up. Each dose of the vaccine consisted of 300 ug of mutant IDH1 20-mer peptide, with topical imiquimod. There were new WHO grade 3 or 4 astrocytomas in the donors, and these were IDH1-mutant and ATRX-lost. Worth noting for this clone: Its antigen is not known.

From germline, CDR1 is SGHNT and CDR2 YYREEE (reference sequence). The CDR3 totals 14 residues. V trimming: 5 bases; J trimming: 1 base; junction bases outside the gene matches: 4. Findings and caveats of the study: Immune responses arising from the vaccine appeared in about 94% of patients.

Repertoires were generated with immunoSEQ multiplex PCR, while TCRdb's copy carries only in-frame clones and drops some. The sample consists of around 70,000 clones, about 88% of them appearing once. The source of this sequence is a man aged 30 to 39 with glioma. This chain joins TRBV5-4 and TRBJ2-5, with TRBD1 matching over 8 bases. The material sequenced was PBMCs, taken from a glioma patient whose treatment included an IDH1 peptide vaccine. CDR3 residues: CASSPTGGQETQYF. The CDR3, as DNA: TGTGCCAGCAGTCCTACAGGGGGCCAAGAGACCCAGTACTTC.